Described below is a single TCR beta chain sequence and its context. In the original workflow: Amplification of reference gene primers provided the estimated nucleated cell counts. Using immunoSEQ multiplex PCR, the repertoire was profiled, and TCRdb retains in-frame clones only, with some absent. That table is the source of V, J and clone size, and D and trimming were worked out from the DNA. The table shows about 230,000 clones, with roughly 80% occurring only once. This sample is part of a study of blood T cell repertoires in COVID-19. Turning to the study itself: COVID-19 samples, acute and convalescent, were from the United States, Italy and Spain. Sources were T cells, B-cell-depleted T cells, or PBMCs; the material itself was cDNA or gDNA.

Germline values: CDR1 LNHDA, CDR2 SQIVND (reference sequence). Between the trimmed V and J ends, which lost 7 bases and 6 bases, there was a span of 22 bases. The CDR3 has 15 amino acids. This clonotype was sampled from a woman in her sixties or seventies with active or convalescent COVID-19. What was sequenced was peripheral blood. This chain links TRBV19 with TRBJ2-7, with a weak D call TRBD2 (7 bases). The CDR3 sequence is CASTHRGGGPLEQYF. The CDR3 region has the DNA TGTGCCAGTACCCACCGAGGGGGAGGGCCGCTCGAGCAGTACTTC.